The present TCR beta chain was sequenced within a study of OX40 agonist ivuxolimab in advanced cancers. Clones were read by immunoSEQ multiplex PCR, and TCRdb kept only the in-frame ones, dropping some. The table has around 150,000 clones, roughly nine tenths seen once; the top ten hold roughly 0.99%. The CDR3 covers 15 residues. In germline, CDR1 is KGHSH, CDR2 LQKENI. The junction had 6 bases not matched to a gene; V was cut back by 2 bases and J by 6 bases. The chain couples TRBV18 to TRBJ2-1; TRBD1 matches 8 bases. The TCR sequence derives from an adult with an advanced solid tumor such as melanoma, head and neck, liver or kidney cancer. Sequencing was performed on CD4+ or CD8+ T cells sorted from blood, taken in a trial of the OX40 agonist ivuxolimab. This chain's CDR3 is CASSPRTGKGNEQFF. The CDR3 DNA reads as TGTGCCAGCTCACCAAGGACAGGGAAGGGCAATGAGCAGTTCTTC.